Described below is a single T cell receptor beta chain sequence and its context. The CDR3 length is 15 residues. CDR1 is MGHRA, CDR2 YSYEKL, per germline. V was pared by 0 bases and J by 8 bases, with 16 bases between. This record comes from a study of OX40 agonist ivuxolimab in advanced cancers. Study summary: Dose-escalation patients' cancers were hepatocellular carcinoma, melanoma, renal cell or head and neck cancer. A partial response was reached by three patients: one with hepatocellular carcinoma and two with cutaneous melanoma.

TCRdb's table, derived via immunoSEQ multiplex PCR, lists solely in-frame clones and lacks some. The sample lists 29,000 or so clones, approximately 93% occurring once. A history of autoimmune disease or systemic immunosuppression excluded patients. The TCR originated in an adult with an advanced solid tumor such as melanoma, head and neck, liver or kidney cancer. This chain joins TRBV4-1 and TRBJ1-2; TRBD1 might be the D (6 bases). Sequencing used CD4+ or CD8+ T cells sorted from blood, obtained in a trial of the OX40 agonist ivuxolimab. The CDR3 sequence is CASSQDFSGAEGYTF. CDR3 DNA sequence: TGCGCCAGCAGCCAAGATTTTTCAGGGGCAGAGGGCTACACCTTC.